Listed below are T cell receptor beta chains from one sample, sequenced in a study of regulatory T cells in long-lasting Graves disease. TCRdb fed the multiplex PCR reads into MiXCR, producing one record per CDR3 protein. The sample gives about 540,000 distinct CDR3 sequences, about 13% of which show up once; about 9.1% is in the top ten. This sample was also put to use in a study of T cells in Graves' hyperthyroidism and ophthalmopathy.

The source was peripheral blood mononuclear cells (PBMCs), collected at new diagnosis, from a patient treated with antithyroid drugs. Every receptor here comes from a man aged 25 to 45 with Graves disease. CDR3s include the opening cysteine and the closing phenylalanine or tryptophan. D genes are given only for firm matches. Clone size is shown for a subset of rows, as once, few, many or a class of expanded clone.

j_call v_call clone_size d_call cdr3_aa cdr3_nt
TRBJ2-7 TRBV6-2/TRBV6-3 many TRBD2 CASSSGTSGLYEQYF TGTGCCAGCAGCTCCGGGACTAGCGGACTATACGAGCAGTACTTC
TRBJ2-1 TRBV2 many . CASSPTGFDYNEQFF TGTGCCAGCAGTCCAACAGGGTTTGACTACAATGAGCAGTTCTTC
TRBJ1-2 TRBV15 many . CATSTPGQRGYTF TGTGCCACCAGCACCCCCGGACAGCGAGGCTACACCTTC
TRBJ2-3 TRBV7-9 many . CASSSFLGQGTDTQYF TGTGCCAGCAGCTCCTTTCTAGGCCAGGGTACAGATACGCAGTATTTT
TRBJ2-5 TRBV4-1 . TRBD2 CASSQKTSGSSQETQYF TGCGCCAGCAGCCAGAAGACTAGCGGGTCTTCCCAAGAGACCCAGTACTTC
TRBJ2-3 TRBV15 many . CATSRDSSASTDTQYF TGTGCCACCAGCAGAGATTCAAGCGCTAGCACAGATACGCAGTATTTT
TRBJ2-4 TRBV7-2 many . CASSGRDPKVGNIQYF TGTGCCAGCAGCGGGCGGGACCCCAAGGTCGGAAACATTCAGTACTTC
TRBJ2-5 TRBV10-3 many . CAISDSGSQETQYF TGTGCCATCAGTGACTCTGGGTCTCAAGAGACCCAGTACTTC
TRBJ1-2 TRBV6-5 many . CASSWSPEGGYTF TGTGCCAGCAGTTGGTCACCAGAGGGTGGCTACACCTTC
TRBJ2-3 TRBV14 . . CASSQFTGTPDF TGTGCCAGCAGCCAATTTACCGGGACTCCTGATTTT
TRBJ1-2 TRBV19 many TRBD1 CASSAGQIYGYTF TGTGCCAGTAGTGCGGGACAGATCTATGGCTACACCTTC
TRBJ1-1 TRBV10-2 many . CASRGVGRAFF TGCGCCAGCAGGGGAGTAGGAAGAGCTTTCTTT
TRBJ1-3 TRBV5-1 few . CASSWDASRSSGNTIYF TGCGCCAGCAGCTGGGACGCCAGTCGGAGCTCTGGAAACACCATATATTTT
TRBJ1-2 TRBV12-3/TRBV12-4 many . CASTLRGEGSSGYTF TGTGCCAGCACCCTACGAGGGGAAGGCAGTTCTGGCTACACCTTC
TRBJ1-2 TRBV12-3/TRBV12-4 many TRBD1 CASSSEDRGLYGYTF TGTGCCAGCAGTTCCGAGGACAGGGGGCTGTATGGCTACACCTTC
TRBJ2-2 TRBV10-3 many TRBD2 CAISEQREKTGELFF TGTGCCATCAGTGAACAGCGGGAGAAGACCGGGGAGCTGTTTTTT
TRBJ2-3 TRBV5-1 many . CASSFDSSEGTDTQYF TGCGCCAGCAGCTTTGATAGCTCCGAGGGCACAGATACGCAGTATTTT
TRBJ1-5 TRBV12-3/TRBV12-4 many . CASSFVVGKYSNQPQHF TGTGCCAGCAGTTTCGTAGTGGGAAAGTATAGCAATCAGCCCCAGCATTTT
TRBJ2-3 TRBV20-1 few TRBD2 CSARSTLAGDIVTDTQYF TGCAGTGCTAGAAGCACGCTAGCGGGAGATATTGTGACAGATACGCAGTATTTT
TRBJ1-1 TRBV29-1 many TRBD1 CSVRTGRTEAFF TGCAGCGTTAGGACAGGGAGGACTGAAGCTTTCTTT
TRBJ1-6 TRBV27 once . CASNLRRYNSPLHF TGTGCCAGCAATCTCCGACGGTATAATTCACCCCTCCACTTT
TRBJ1-1 TRBV3-1 . . CASIPPGNTEAFF TGTGCCAGCATCCCGCCGGGGAACACTGAAGCTTTCTTT
TRBJ2-5 TRBV2 many . CASRGRRALQETQYF TGTGCCAGCAGGGGGAGACGAGCCCTCCAAGAGACCCAGTACTTC
TRBJ2-7 TRBV25-1 few . CASSEWGVYEQYF TGTGCCAGCAGTGAATGGGGGGTATACGAGCAGTACTTC
TRBJ1-6 TRBV27 few . CASNTTVLNSPLHF TGTGCCAGCAACACGACAGTCTTGAATTCACCCCTCCACTTT
TRBJ1-2 TRBV5-1 many TRBD1 CASSPTGGAFYGYTF TGCGCCAGCAGCCCGACAGGGGGCGCCTTCTATGGCTACACCTTC
TRBJ1-2 TRBV14 few . CASSDAGPFNYGYTF TGTGCCAGCAGCGATGCCGGGCCCTTTAACTATGGCTACACCTTC
TRBJ2-7 TRBV27 many . CASSFSRQRSSEQYF TGTGCCAGCAGTTTCTCCCGACAAAGATCAAGCGAGCAGTACTTC
TRBJ2-1 TRBV18 . . CASSSSGDNEQFF TGTGCCAGCTCGTCTTCGGGAGACAATGAGCAGTTCTTC
TRBJ2-3 TRBV7-2 many . CASSLGLGDTQYF TGTGCCAGCAGCTTAGGGCTAGGAGATACGCAGTATTTT
TRBJ2-7 TRBV2 . . CASSYGSPSEQYF TGTGCCAGCAGTTACGGGTCGCCAAGTGAGCAGTACTTC
TRBJ1-1 TRBV5-1 few . CASSSKPGTLMNTEAFF TGCGCCAGCAGTTCAAAGCCCGGGACACTCATGAACACTGAAGCTTTCTTT
TRBJ1-1 TRBV19 many . CASSNREEGGTEAFF TGTGCCAGTAGTAACAGGGAAGAGGGAGGGACTGAAGCTTTCTTT
TRBJ2-2 TRBV12-3/TRBV12-4 many . CASSFGAALSTGELFF TGTGCCAGCAGTTTCGGAGCGGCCCTCTCCACCGGGGAGCTGTTTTTT
TRBJ1-2 TRBV20-1 many . CSARVPRNYGYTF TGCAGTGCTAGGGTACCCCGGAACTATGGCTACACCTTC
TRBJ2-1 TRBV12-3/TRBV12-4 many TRBD2 CASKSGRAFSGNEQFF TGTGCCAGCAAGAGCGGGAGGGCCTTTTCGGGCAATGAGCAGTTCTTC
TRBJ2-3 TRBV5-4 many TRBD2 CASSLVGGSGTDTQYF TGTGCCAGCAGCTTGGTCGGCGGGAGTGGCACAGATACGCAGTATTTT
TRBJ1-2 TRBV6-1 many . CASRPGDTMYGYTF TGTGCCAGCAGACCGGGAGACACGATGTATGGCTACACCTTC
TRBJ1-1 TRBV10-2 few . CASSGGEGTEAFF TGCGCCAGCAGTGGGGGGGAGGGGACTGAAGCTTTCTTT
TRBJ2-2 TRBV10-2 many . CASSSKGRPTGELFF TGCGCCAGCAGTTCTAAGGGACGCCCGACCGGGGAGCTGTTTTTT
TRBJ2-1 TRBV30 few TRBD2 CAWTALAGRQFF TGTGCCTGGACCGCCTTAGCGGGAAGGCAGTTCTTC
TRBJ2-3 TRBV5-1 . TRBD1 CASSLNWGQGSTDTQYF TGCGCCAGCAGCTTAAATTGGGGACAGGGAAGCACAGATACGCAGTATTTT
TRBJ2-7 TRBV13 many . CASSLGVSVEQYF TGTGCCAGCAGCCTAGGAGTGTCGGTCGAGCAGTACTTC
TRBJ2-1 TRBV2 many TRBD2 CASSEGLLAGSYNEQFF TGTGCCAGCAGTGAAGGCCTGCTAGCGGGATCTTACAATGAGCAGTTCTTC
TRBJ2-7 TRBV7-2 many TRBD2 CASSQLSGAPYEQYF TGTGCCAGCAGCCAGCTGAGCGGGGCACCCTACGAGCAGTACTTC
TRBJ2-1 TRBV5-1 many TRBD2 CASSTFTSGRGNEQFF TGCGCCAGCAGCACCTTCACTAGCGGGAGAGGGAATGAGCAGTTCTTC
TRBJ1-3 TRBV9 few TRBD1 CASSAQGSSSGNTIYF TGTGCCAGCAGCGCACAGGGGTCTAGCTCTGGAAACACCATATATTTT
TRBJ2-7 TRBV5-6 . . CASSTGTSTSYEQYF TGTGCCAGCAGCACGGGGACTTCTACGAGTTACGAGCAGTACTTC
TRBJ1-3 TRBV5-1 once . CASQKNPGNTIYF TGCGCCAGCCAAAAAAACCCGGGAAACACCATATATTTT
TRBJ1-2 TRBV29-1 . . CSVDSTGKADYGYTF TGCAGCGTTGATTCCACGGGAAAAGCTGACTATGGCTACACCTTC